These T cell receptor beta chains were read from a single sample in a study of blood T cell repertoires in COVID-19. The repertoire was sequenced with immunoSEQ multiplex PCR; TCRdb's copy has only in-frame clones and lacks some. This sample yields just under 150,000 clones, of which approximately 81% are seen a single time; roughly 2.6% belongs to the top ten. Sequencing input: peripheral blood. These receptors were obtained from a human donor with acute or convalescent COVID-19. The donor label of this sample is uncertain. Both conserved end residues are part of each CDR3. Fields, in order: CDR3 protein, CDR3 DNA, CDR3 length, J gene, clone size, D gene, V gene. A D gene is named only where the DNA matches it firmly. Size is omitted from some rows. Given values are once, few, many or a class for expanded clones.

cdr3_aa: CASSYVGDDTQYF; cdr3_nt: TGTGCCAGCAGTTACGTGGGAGACGATACGCAGTATTTT; cdr3_length: 13; j_call: TRBJ2-3; clone_size: -; d_call: -; v_call: TRBV7-3
cdr3_aa: CASSPRANTGELFF; cdr3_nt: TGTGCCAGCTCACCACGAGCCAACACCGGGGAGCTGTTTTTT; cdr3_length: 14; j_call: TRBJ2-2; clone_size: -; d_call: -; v_call: TRBV18
cdr3_aa: CTSSPPGLADEQFF; cdr3_nt: TGCACCAGCAGCCCGCCGGGACTAGCGGATGAGCAGTTCTTC; cdr3_length: 14; j_call: TRBJ2-1; clone_size: -; d_call: -; v_call: TRBV1
cdr3_aa: CSATGYTEAFF; cdr3_nt: TGCAGTGCTACCGGGTACACTGAAGCTTTCTTT; cdr3_length: 11; j_call: TRBJ1-1; clone_size: -; d_call: -; v_call: TRBV20-1
cdr3_aa: CASIPWSPGGYGYTF; cdr3_nt: TGTGCCAGCATCCCATGGTCCCCGGGGGGCTATGGCTACACCTTC; cdr3_length: 15; j_call: TRBJ1-2; clone_size: -; d_call: -; v_call: TRBV5-4
cdr3_aa: CATSDHGRNNQPQHF; cdr3_nt: TGTGCCACCAGTGACCACGGGAGAAATAATCAGCCCCAGCATTTT; cdr3_length: 15; j_call: TRBJ1-5; clone_size: -; d_call: -; v_call: TRBV24-1
cdr3_aa: CAWSEQGPRGYTF; cdr3_nt: TGTGCCTGGAGTGAACAGGGCCCCCGTGGCTACACCTTC; cdr3_length: 13; j_call: TRBJ1-2; clone_size: -; d_call: -; v_call: TRBV30
cdr3_aa: CASSRQGARGNQPQHF; cdr3_nt: TGTGCCAGTAGTAGACAGGGGGCGAGGGGCAATCAGCCCCAGCATTTT; cdr3_length: 16; j_call: TRBJ1-5; clone_size: -; d_call: TRBD1; v_call: TRBV19
cdr3_aa: CASSYSRQGKNGYTF; cdr3_nt: TGTGCCAGCAGTTACTCGCGGCAGGGGAAAAATGGCTACACCTTC; cdr3_length: 15; j_call: TRBJ1-2; clone_size: -; d_call: -; v_call: TRBV6-2/TRBV6-3
cdr3_aa: CASSSRQSNTEAFF; cdr3_nt: TGTGCCAGCAGCTCTCGACAGTCCAACACTGAAGCTTTCTTT; cdr3_length: 14; j_call: TRBJ1-1; clone_size: -; d_call: -; v_call: TRBV7-2
cdr3_aa: CASSPRGPNEKLFF; cdr3_nt: TGTGCCAGCTCACCCAGGGGGCCGAATGAAAAACTGTTTTTT; cdr3_length: 14; j_call: TRBJ1-4; clone_size: -; d_call: TRBD1; v_call: TRBV18
cdr3_aa: CASSVGQGGEAFF; cdr3_nt: TGTGCCAGCAGTGTCGGACAGGGGGGTGAAGCTTTCTTT; cdr3_length: 13; j_call: TRBJ1-1; clone_size: once; d_call: TRBD1; v_call: TRBV2
cdr3_aa: CASSQEGASGRATNEQFF; cdr3_nt: TGCGCCAGCAGCCAAGAAGGGGCCAGCGGGAGGGCCACGAATGAGCAGTTCTTC; cdr3_length: 18; j_call: TRBJ2-1; clone_size: -; d_call: TRBD2; v_call: TRBV4-3
cdr3_aa: CASTIRGSGNTIYF; cdr3_nt: TGTGCCAGCACCATCAGGGGGTCTGGAAACACCATATATTTT; cdr3_length: 14; j_call: TRBJ1-3; clone_size: -; d_call: TRBD1; v_call: TRBV2
cdr3_aa: CASSPGYNEQFF; cdr3_nt: TGTGCCAGCAGCCCCGGCTACAATGAGCAGTTCTTC; cdr3_length: 12; j_call: TRBJ2-1; clone_size: -; d_call: -; v_call: TRBV28
cdr3_aa: CASSPNAIGQANTEAFF; cdr3_nt: TGTGCCAGCTCACCAAATGCGATTGGACAGGCGAACACTGAAGCTTTCTTT; cdr3_length: 17; j_call: TRBJ1-1; clone_size: -; d_call: TRBD1; v_call: TRBV18
cdr3_aa: CASSQRLAGASEQFF; cdr3_nt: TGTGCCAGCAGCCAAAGACTAGCGGGAGCGAGTGAGCAGTTCTTC; cdr3_length: 15; j_call: TRBJ2-1; clone_size: few; d_call: TRBD2; v_call: TRBV3-1/TRBV3-2
cdr3_aa: CASSQEWGQGINEAFF; cdr3_nt: TGCGCCAGCAGCCAAGAATGGGGACAGGGGATTAATGAAGCTTTCTTT; cdr3_length: 16; j_call: TRBJ1-1; clone_size: -; d_call: TRBD1; v_call: TRBV4-3
cdr3_aa: CASSITGTSGSGNEQFF; cdr3_nt: TGCGCCAGCAGTATCACCGGGACTAGCGGGAGTGGGAATGAGCAGTTCTTC; cdr3_length: 17; j_call: TRBJ2-1; clone_size: -; d_call: TRBD2; v_call: TRBV5-1
cdr3_aa: CASNPGLELHEQFF; cdr3_nt: TGTGCCAGCAACCCGGGACTAGAACTCCATGAGCAGTTCTTC; cdr3_length: 14; j_call: TRBJ2-1; clone_size: -; d_call: TRBD2; v_call: TRBV6-2/TRBV6-3
cdr3_aa: CASSLNRNTEAFF; cdr3_nt: TGTGCCAGCAGCTTAAACAGGAACACTGAAGCTTTCTTT; cdr3_length: 13; j_call: TRBJ1-1; clone_size: few; d_call: -; v_call: TRBV7-2
cdr3_aa: CASSVAGQQNYGYTF; cdr3_nt: TGTGCCAGCAGCGTAGCTGGGCAGCAGAACTATGGCTACACCTTC; cdr3_length: 15; j_call: TRBJ1-2; clone_size: -; d_call: -; v_call: TRBV9